These 28 T cell receptor beta chains were all obtained from the same sample, sequenced in a study of blood T cell repertoires in COVID-19. Method: immunoSEQ multiplex PCR; TCRdb's copy keeps in-frame clones and lacks some. The repertoire consists of some 300,000 clones, with about nine tenths occurring once and the leading ten covering 2.5% to 3.5%. The sequenced material came from PBMCs or T cells enriched from blood (not recorded which). The receptors originated from a woman in her forties or fifties who had been exposed to COVID-19.

The gene calls are TRBV28 and TRBJ1-4; 7 bases agree with TRBD1. Trimming at V came to 5 bases and at J to 8 bases, leaving 11 bases not matched to a gene. Germline values: CDR1 MDHEN, CDR2 SYDVKM. The CDR3 totals 15 residues. The chain's CDR3 is CASSTPGQSREKLFF. In nucleotides, the CDR3 is TGTGCCAGCAGTACTCCGGGACAGTCTAGGGAAAAACTGTTTTTT.

The chain recombines TRBV30 with TRBJ1-4; D uncertain. CDR1 is GTSNPN, CDR2 SVGIG, per germline (reference sequence). CDR3 length: 14 residues. Trimming cost V 2 bases and J 8 bases, with 15 bases left between them. CDR3 DNA: TGTGCCTGGAGTAGTGGGCAAGCTGGGGAAAAACTGTTTTTT. It yields the protein CAWSSGQAGEKLFF.

The CDR3 spells CASSDEGFGYTF. The CDR3 DNA sequence: TGTGCCAGCAGTGACGAGGGCTTCGGCTACACCTTC. V is TRBV6-1 and J is TRBJ1-2; the D is unclear. This CDR3 region has 12 residues. V lost 3 bases and J 8 bases, leaving 10 bases between the germline ends. Germline CDR1 MNHNS, CDR2 SASEGT.

This chain joins TRBV12-5 and TRBJ1-5; no reliable D call. Germline V gene sequence: CDR1 LGHNT, CDR2 FRNRAP. V shed 1 base and J shed 3 bases, with 7 bases lying between them. The CDR3 has 14 residues. CDR3 in amino acids: CASGLGGFNQPQHF. CDR3 bases: TGTGCTAGTGGTTTGGGAGGCTTCAATCAGCCCCAGCATTTT.

The chain is built from TRBV24-1 and TRBJ2-3, with TRBD2 as a possible D gene (6 bases). Deletions cut 1 base from V and 0 bases from J, with 10 bases between. The germline gives CDR1 KGHDR, CDR2 SFDVKD. This CDR3 region has 16 residues. CDR3 nucleotide sequence: TGTGCCACCAGTGATTTCCGGGGGTCTAGCACAGATACGCAGTATTTT. This gives the protein CATSDFRGSSTDTQYF.

The J gene is TRBJ1-5, the V gene TRBV19, with 9 bases matching TRBD1. CDR3 length: 13 residues. Germline values: CDR1 LNHDA, CDR2 SQIVND (reference sequence). Trimming at V came to 6 bases and at J to 7 bases, leaving 4 bases not matched to a gene. CDR3 nucleotide sequence: TGTGCCAGTAGCCGACAGGGGGTCCAGCCCCAGCATTTT. Its protein product is CASSRQGVQPQHF.

This clone occurred a few times. The rearrangement uses TRBV14 and TRBJ2-7, with 8 bases identical to TRBD2. This CDR3 region has 13 residues. With V trimmed by 4 bases and J by 6 bases, 5 bases remained unmatched. Germline CDR1 and CDR2: SGHDN and FVKESK. Written as DNA, the CDR3 is TGTGCCAGCAGCCGGCGGGGGGCCACCGAGCAGTACTTC. Amino acids: CASSRRGATEQYF. Drawing the rest from reference TRBV14 and TRBJ2-7, the complete variable domain is EAGVTQFPSHSVIEKGQTVTLRCDPISGHDNLYWYRRVMGKEIKFLLHFVKESKQDESGMPNNRFLAERTGGTYSTLKVQPAELEDSGVYFCASSRRGATEQYFGPGTRLTVT.

Regarding this clone: The same CDR3 arises from other DNA sequences in this sample as well. The chain recombines TRBV5-1 with TRBJ2-7; D may be TRBD1 (5 bases). V was trimmed by 0 bases and J by 4 bases, leaving 11 bases between them. The CDR3 is 14 residues long. Per germline, CDR1 SGHRS and CDR2 YFSETQ. The CDR3 region has the DNA TGCGCCAGCAGCTTGGCGCAGGGAAGATACGAGCAGTACTTC. This translates into CASSLAQGRYEQYF.

In its sample, this clone was seen once. The chain has TRBV27 and TRBJ1-1, with TRBD1 matching 7 bases. This CDR3 is built from 15 residues. The junction had 13 bases not matched to a gene; V was cut back by 6 bases and J by 6 bases. Germline CDR1 and CDR2: MNHEY and SMNVEV (reference sequence). CDR3: CASSIRQGGLAEAFF. The CDR3 DNA reads TGTGCCAGCAGCATACGACAAGGGGGCCTGGCTGAAGCTTTCTTT.

The rearrangement uses TRBV5-1 and TRBJ2-7; no clear D gene. The V gene lost 1 base and the J gene lost 5 bases, with 13 bases spanning the gap. Germline CDR1 SGHRS, CDR2 YFSETQ. The CDR3 totals 14 residues. Here the CDR3 DNA reads TGCGCCAGCAGCTTGCCCGGGTTGAGCGACGAGCAGTACTTC. Translated: CASSLPGLSDEQYF. Supplemented by reference TRBV5-1 and TRBJ2-7, the full variable domain reads KAGVTQTPRYLIKTRGQQVTLSCSPISGHRSVSWYQQTPGQGLQFLFEYFSETQRNKGNFPGRFSGRQFSNSRSEMNVSTLELGDSALYLCASSLPGLSDEQYFGPGTRLTVT.

This sequence joins TRBV7-2 and TRBJ2-1, with 9 bases matching TRBD2. With V trimmed by 4 bases and J by 5 bases, 9 bases remained unmatched. This CDR3 is 16 amino acids long. Germline loops: CDR1 SGHTA, CDR2 FQGNSA. In DNA, the CDR3 is TGTGCCAGCAGCTGGATGTCGAGCGGGGGGAACAATGAGCAGTTCTTC. Its protein is CASSWMSSGGNNEQFF.

The chain combines TRBV24-1 with TRBJ1-1; D is uncertain. This CDR3 spans 13 amino acids. Germline assignment: CDR1 KGHDR and CDR2 SFDVKD. V dropped 9 bases and J dropped 1 base, with 11 bases sitting between them. CDR3 in amino acids: CATQSGWNTEAFF. CDR3 nucleotide sequence: TGTGCCACCCAGAGCGGGTGGAACACTGAAGCTTTCTTT.

This clone was counted between two and nine times. The chain has TRBV6-5 and TRBJ1-2; weak D call: TRBD1 (6 bases). The length of the CDR3 is 14 residues. Trimming pared 5 bases from V and 4 bases from J, leaving 14 bases between. CDR1 MNHEY and CDR2 SVGAGI come from the germline V gene. Here the CDR3 reads CASSPDRNLYGYTF. CDR3 in DNA: TGTGCCAGCAGTCCGGACAGAAACCTCTATGGCTACACCTTC.

V and J are TRBV21-1 and TRBJ2-7; the D segment call TRBD1 is taken from the table without a DNA check. TRBV21-1 is termed a pseudogene. There are 17 residues in the CDR3. CDR3 sequence: CASSIRGTGVPSYEQYF. The CDR3, as DNA: TGTGCCAGCAGCATTCGAGGGACAGGGGTCCCCTCCTACGAGCAGTACTTC.

The J gene is TRBJ2-3, the V gene TRBV30; 13 bases fit TRBD2. Germline V CDR1 and CDR2: GTSNPN, SVGIG (reference sequence). V lost 2 bases, J lost 1 base, and 3 bases stayed unmatched. The length of the CDR3 is 16 residues. The CDR3 DNA sequence: TGTGCCTGGAGTACGGGGACTAGCGGGGGCACAGATACGCAGTATTTT. This translates into CAWSTGTSGGTDTQYF.

The chain employs TRBV2 and TRBJ1-2; 11 bases agree with TRBD1. There are 14 residues in the CDR3. Germline trimming cut 6 bases from V and 3 bases from J; bases unmatched to any gene: 3. CDR1 and CDR2 (germline): SNHLY, FYNNEI. Here the CDR3 DNA reads TGTGCCAGCAGCAGGGGACAGGGGGACTATGGCTACACCTTC. Amino acid sequence: CASSRGQGDYGYTF.

The chain links TRBV6-5 to TRBJ1-4; the D gene is possibly TRBD1 (6 bases). The ends were cut back, 6 bases at V and 4 bases at J, with 9 bases in the middle. CDR1 is MNHEY, CDR2 SVGAGI, per germline. There are 13 residues in the CDR3. The CDR3 loop is CASSQGINEKLFF. DNA of the CDR3: TGTGCCAGCAGCCAGGGGATTAATGAAAAACTGTTTTTT.

The J gene is TRBJ2-2, the V gene TRBV7-6; D possibly corresponds to TRBD1 (5 bases). The CDR3 spans 16 residues. CDR1 and CDR2 from the germline V gene are SGHVS and FNYEAQ. Trimming left V 3 bases short and J 5 bases short, with 16 bases between. CDR3 nucleotides: TGTGCCAGCAGCTTCGAAACAGATCCAGGGACCGGGGAGCTGTTTTTT. As protein: CASSFETDPGTGELFF.

The V call is TRBV4-1, the J call TRBJ1-2, with 7 bases aligning to TRBD1. The germline gives CDR1 MGHRA, CDR2 YSYEKL. The CDR3 contains 15 residues. The trim removed 1 base at V and 4 bases at J, leaving 6 bases unmatched. The CDR3 region is CASSQVGGVSYGYTF. CDR3 nucleotide sequence: TGCGCCAGCAGCCAAGTAGGGGGCGTAAGCTATGGCTACACCTTC.

V and J are TRBV19 and TRBJ2-2, with TRBD1 as a possible D gene (5 bases). This CDR3 has 15 residues. CDR1 is LNHDA and CDR2 is SQIVND in the germline V gene (reference sequence). V gave up 7 bases and J gave up 1 base, with 13 bases separating them. CDR3 sequence reads: CASTAVRGNTGELFF. The CDR3 DNA reads as TGTGCCAGTACCGCCGTTAGGGGGAACACCGGGGAGCTGTTTTTT. Complete variable domain (other parts from reference TRBV19 and TRBJ2-2): DGGITQSPKYLFRKEGQNVTLSCEQNLNHDAMYWYRQDPGQGLRLIYYSQIVNDFQKGDIAEGYSVSREKKESFPLTVTSAQKNPTAFYLCASTAVRGNTGELFFGEGSRLTVL.

The chain recombines TRBV7-2 with TRBJ2-2; TRBD1 matches at 9 bases. CDR1 is SGHTA and CDR2 is FQGNSA in the germline V gene. The V and J ends lost 4 bases and 7 bases, in that order; junction bases with no gene match: 4. This CDR3 contains 14 residues. The CDR3 nucleotides are TGTGCCAGCAGCTCTGACAGGGGGAGCGGGGAGCTGTTTTTT. It specifies CASSSDRGSGELFF.

The genes are TRBV2 and TRBJ2-3; 9 bases are shared with TRBD1. Unmatched junction bases numbered 6, after V lost 7 bases and J lost 7 bases. Germline V gene lookup returns CDR1 SNHLY and CDR2 FYNNEI. The CDR3 covers 13 residues. Here the CDR3 DNA reads TGTGCCAGCATGGGACAGGGTTTAAATACGCAGTATTTT. Protein: CASMGQGLNTQYF.

The chain has TRBV7-9 and TRBJ2-5, with TRBD2 matching 8 bases. Losses at the gene ends were 7 bases for V and 0 bases for J; bases not matched to a gene: 4. The germline CDR1 and CDR2 sequences are SEHNR and FQNEAQ (reference sequence). The CDR3 covers 14 residues. The CDR3 nucleotides are TGTGCCAGCATCAAACTAGCGGACCAAGAGACCCAGTACTTC. Translating it yields CASIKLADQETQYF.

This chain links TRBV2 with TRBJ1-5, with no clear D. The germline V gene encodes CDR1 SNHLY and CDR2 FYNNEI. The V end lost 3 bases, the J end lost 4 bases, and 19 bases lay between the germline ends. The CDR3 is 17 residues long. CDR3 region: CASSDLSQARQNQPQHF. The CDR3 region has the DNA TGTGCCAGCAGTGATCTTTCCCAAGCCAGGCAAAATCAGCCCCAGCATTTT.

This sequence joins TRBV30 and TRBJ1-1; D gene ambiguous. The CDR3 length is 14 residues. Germline CDR1 GTSNPN, CDR2 SVGIG (reference sequence). V was trimmed by 4 bases and J by 0 bases, leaving 12 bases between them. Here the CDR3 DNA reads TGTGCCTGGACCCCCCTAACGCTGAACACTGAAGCTTTCTTT. Protein: CAWTPLTLNTEAFF.

The gene calls are TRBV3-1 (or the pseudogene TRBV3-2) and TRBJ1-5; perhaps TRBD1 as D (5 bases). V was trimmed by 0 bases and J by 7 bases, leaving 13 bases between them. This CDR3 has 15 amino acids. Germline CDR1 reads LGHDT; CDR2 reads YNNKEL (reference sequence). The CDR3 here is CASSQDGGGNQPQHF. The DNA of the CDR3 is TGTGCCAGCAGCCAAGATGGGGGAGGGAACCAGCCCCAGCATTTT.

The chain recombines TRBV7-2 with TRBJ2-7; D is ambiguous. The CDR3 has 14 residues. V was shortened by 1 base and J by 4 bases, with 11 bases between the two germline ends. CDR1 and CDR2 (germline): SGHTA, FQGNSA. The CDR3 DNA sequence: TGTGCCAGCAGCTTAGGTGGGCAGATGTACGAGCAGTACTTC. It yields the protein CASSLGGQMYEQYF.

V and J are TRBV27 and TRBJ2-6, with D tentatively TRBD2 (6 bases). Trimming removed 4 bases at V and 0 bases at J, with 13 bases between. Germline V gene lookup returns CDR1 MNHEY and CDR2 SMNVEV (reference sequence). The CDR3 sequence is 17 residues long. The CDR3 is CASSSYVGGSGANVLTF. The CDR3 DNA is TGTGCCAGCAGTTCCTACGTGGGGGGCTCTGGGGCCAACGTCCTGACTTTC.